Following are 31 T cell receptor beta chains from one sample sequenced in a study of cytomegalovirus exposure and HLA in healthy donors. Assay: immunoSEQ multiplex PCR; the TCRdb copy retains only in-frame clones and omits some. The repertoire includes 140,000 to 150,000 clones, about 95% of them detected once, and about 2% sits in the top ten. What was sequenced was PBMCs. Source of these receptors: a man aged 18 to 29 in good health and CMV-seropositive.

The V call is TRBV20-1, the J call TRBJ2-3, with D perhaps matching TRBD1 (5 bases). The CDR3 contains 11 residues. Germline CDR1 reads DFQATT; CDR2 reads SNEGSKA (reference sequence). Here the CDR3 DNA reads TGCAGCCTTGCAGGGTGGAGTACGCAGTATTTT. It translates to CSLAGWSTQYF.

The genes are TRBV7-8 and TRBJ2-1; 7 positions match TRBD2. Unmatched junction bases numbered 7, after V lost 5 bases and J lost 0 bases. The CDR3 length is 16 residues. The germline CDR1 and CDR2 sequences are SGHVS and FQNEAQ. In nucleotides, the CDR3 is TGTGCCAGCAGCCCCCTTGGCGGGAGCTCCTACAATGAGCAGTTCTTC. Its translation: CASSPLGGSSYNEQFF.

The gene calls are TRBV5-1 and TRBJ1-4; D unresolved. Germline assignment: CDR1 SGHRS and CDR2 YFSETQ. The length of the CDR3 is 13 residues. The V end was cut by 6 bases, the J end by 7 bases, with 13 bases between. CDR3 residues: CASTTGMGEKLFF. The CDR3, as DNA: TGCGCCAGCACCACGGGAATGGGTGAAAAACTGTTTTTT.

This chain connects TRBV18 to TRBJ2-5; TRBD1 is a possible D gene (5 bases). Trimming took 3 bases from V and 2 from J, leaving 10 bases between them. The CDR3 has 14 residues. CDR1 is KGHSH, CDR2 LQKENI, per germline. This chain's CDR3 is CASSPQSGQETQYF. CDR3 nucleotide sequence: TGTGCCAGCTCACCTCAGTCAGGGCAAGAGACCCAGTACTTC.

CDR3 DNA sequence: TGTGCCTGGGGAGGACCGGGAAATCAGCCCCAGCATTTT. The encoded protein is CAWGGPGNQPQHF. This chain connects TRBV30 to TRBJ1-5; D gene uncertain. The germline gives CDR1 GTSNPN, CDR2 SVGIG (reference sequence). The CDR3 covers 13 residues. With 5 bases removed from V and 4 bases from J, the gap between germline ends came to 12 bases. Looking up the rest from reference TRBV30 and TRBJ1-5 gives the full variable domain: SQTIHQWPATLVQPVGSPLSLECTVEGTSNPNLYWYRQAAGRGLQLLFYSVGIGQISSEVPQNLSASRPQDRQFILSSKKLLLSDSGFYLCAWGGPGNQPQHFGDGTRLSIL.

The chain uses TRBV10-3 and TRBJ1-5, with 7 bases fitting TRBD1. The CDR3 has 15 amino acids. The J segment lost 4 bases and the V segment lost 1 base, leaving 4 bases of the junction unmatched. Germline CDR1 is ENHRY and CDR2 is SYGVKD. This CDR3 reads CAISELDRLNQPQHF. In DNA, the CDR3 is TGTGCCATCAGTGAGTTGGACAGGCTTAATCAGCCCCAGCATTTT.

The chain uses TRBV27 and TRBJ2-3; 7 positions agree with TRBD2. Germline V gene data show CDR1 as MNHEY and CDR2 as SMNVEV (reference sequence). The J segment lost 1 base and the V segment lost 2 bases, leaving 0 bases of the junction unmatched. This CDR3 contains 14 residues. The CDR3 nucleotides are TGTGCCAGCAGTTTACTAGCGGGCACAGATACGCAGTATTTT. This gives the protein CASSLLAGTDTQYF.

This chain links TRBV28 with TRBJ2-5, with 9 bases lining up with TRBD1. V was clipped by 9 bases and J by 4 bases; unmatched bases: 6. CDR3 length: 13 residues. Looked up from germline, CDR1 is MDHEN and CDR2 is SYDVKM. CDR3 protein: CASTTGGGETQYF. CDR3 coding DNA: TGTGCCAGTACTACAGGGGGCGGAGAGACCCAGTACTTC.

The chain has TRBV2 and TRBJ1-2; 8 bases line up with TRBD1. V shed 7 bases, J shed 8 bases, and the junction held 12 bases outside the gene matches. Germline V gene data show CDR1 as SNHLY and CDR2 as FYNNEI. The CDR3 contains 14 residues. CDR3 sequence reads: CASTSSGTGEGYTF. In nucleotides, the CDR3 is TGTGCCAGCACCAGCTCCGGGACAGGTGAAGGCTACACCTTC.

The chain combines TRBV10-3 with TRBJ2-1; TRBD1 matches 12 bases. Germline trimming cut 10 bases from V and 0 bases from J; bases unmatched to any gene: 10. Germline V gene lookup returns CDR1 ENHRY and CDR2 SYGVKD. The CDR3 loop spans 17 amino acids. The CDR3: CATKGTGGSSSYNEQFF. The CDR3 nucleotides are TGTGCCACAAAAGGGACAGGGGGCTCCAGCTCCTACAATGAGCAGTTCTTC.

This chain connects TRBV10-3 to TRBJ1-1, with 8 positions matching TRBD1. Losses at the gene ends were 2 bases for V and 7 bases for J; bases not matched to a gene: 6. The germline CDR1 and CDR2 sequences are ENHRY and SYGVKD. The CDR3 extends over 14 amino acids. The CDR3 DNA follows: TGTGCCATCAGTGAGCCAGGGGGCTCTAGTGAAGCTTTCTTT. The encoded protein is CAISEPGGSSEAFF.

The chain is built from TRBV19 and TRBJ2-2; D is perhaps TRBD2 (5 bases). Per germline, CDR1 LNHDA and CDR2 SQIVND (reference sequence). This CDR3 region has 14 residues. Trimming cost V 9 bases and J 2 bases, with 13 bases left between them. CDR3 protein: CASGRGTNTGELFF. CDR3 DNA sequence: TGTGCCAGCGGACGGGGAACAAACACCGGGGAGCTGTTTTTT.

This chain links TRBV5-6 with TRBJ2-1, with D maybe TRBD2 (6 bases). Trimming removed 4 bases from V and 6 bases from J, with 17 bases in between. Germline values: CDR1 SGHDT, CDR2 YYEEEE. This CDR3 is built from 15 residues. Here the CDR3 DNA reads TGTGCCAGCAGCCCCGGGGGTTCATGGAGCAATGAGCAGTTCTTC. Translating it yields CASSPGGSWSNEQFF.

The rearrangement links TRBV28 to TRBJ2-1; 9 nucleotides match TRBD2. There are 16 residues in the CDR3. The trim removed 1 base at V and 8 bases at J, leaving 9 bases unmatched. Per germline, CDR1 MDHEN and CDR2 SYDVKM. The CDR3 sequence is CASSLSLAGVVDEQFF. CDR3 DNA: TGTGCCAGCAGTTTATCCTTAGCGGGAGTGGTGGATGAGCAGTTCTTC.

The chain has TRBV6-5 and TRBJ2-3, with 7 bases matching TRBD1. Germline CDR1 and CDR2: MNHEY and SVGAGI. Unmatched junction bases numbered 10, after V lost 5 bases and J lost 5 bases. The CDR3 loop spans 15 amino acids. The chain's CDR3 is CASSPTGMRGDTQYF. The DNA of the CDR3 is TGTGCCAGCAGTCCGACAGGGATGAGGGGAGATACGCAGTATTTT.

V and J are TRBV9 and TRBJ2-7; D gene uncertain. CDR1 SGDLS and CDR2 YYNGEE come from the germline V gene. The length of the CDR3 is 14 residues. V shed 0 bases and J shed 3 bases, with 10 bases lying between them. The DNA of the CDR3 is TGTGCCAGCAGCGTAGCTTTTGGCTTCTACGAGCAGTACTTC. Translation: CASSVAFGFYEQYF.

J is TRBJ1-2 and V is TRBV29-1, with D unresolved. The germline CDR1 and CDR2 sequences are SQVTM and ANQGSEA. There are 12 residues in the CDR3. The V and J ends lost 5 bases and 4 bases respectively, with 11 bases between them. The chain's CDR3 is CSVLDIGYGYTF. In DNA form, the CDR3 reads TGCAGCGTTCTCGACATCGGCTATGGCTACACCTTC.

The chain carries TRBV4-1 and TRBJ2-7; no reliable D call. This CDR3 is 15 amino acids long. Germline CDR1 is MGHRA and CDR2 is YSYEKL. Deletions cut 1 base from V and 0 bases from J, with 10 bases between. The CDR3 sequence is CASSQGHLSSYEQYF. The CDR3 DNA sequence: TGCGCCAGCAGCCAAGGACACCTGAGCTCCTACGAGCAGTACTTC.

This sequence joins TRBV28 and TRBJ2-3; TRBD2 aligns across 10 bases. The germline V gene encodes CDR1 MDHEN and CDR2 SYDVKM. V lost 5 bases to trimming and J lost 4 bases; unmatched junction nucleotides: 3. CDR3 length equals 14 residues. The CDR3 protein is CASSLAGEADTQYF. CDR3 sequence (DNA): TGTGCCAGCAGTCTAGCGGGAGAGGCAGATACGCAGTATTTT. Full variable domain (remainder filled in from reference TRBV28 and TRBJ2-3): DVKVTQSSRYLVKRTGEKVFLECVQDMDHENMFWYRQDPGLGLRLIYFSYDVKMKEKGDIPEGYSVSREKKERFSLILESASTNQTSMYLCASSLAGEADTQYFGPGTRLTVL.

This rearrangement joins TRBV7-9 to TRBJ1-2; D gene unclear. The ends were cut back, 5 bases at V and 6 bases at J, with 19 bases in the middle. CDR3 size: 15 residues. Germline V gives CDR1 SEHNR, CDR2 FQNEAQ (reference sequence). For the CDR3, the DNA is TGTGCCAGCAGCACTAGGCCGTCCCTCGGCCATGGCTACACCTTC. Residues: CASSTRPSLGHGYTF.

The V and J genes are TRBV18 and TRBJ2-5, with D tentatively TRBD1 (5 bases). The CDR3 consists of 15 residues. Germline V gives CDR1 KGHSH, CDR2 LQKENI. V lost 4 bases and J 9 bases, leaving 21 bases between the germline ends. The CDR3 reads CASSLIGQLQGAQYF. The CDR3 bases are TGTGCCAGCTCACTTATAGGACAACTCCAGGGTGCCCAGTACTTC.

CDR3 DNA: TGTGCCAGCAGCCCAAGCGGGAGTTCCCACAATGAGCAGTTCTTC. Its protein product is CASSPSGSSHNEQFF. The chain joins TRBV7-9 to TRBJ2-1; 8 bases agree with TRBD2. The CDR3 is 15 amino acids. J gave up 5 bases and V 5 bases, and 8 bases lay outside the gene matches. The germline gives CDR1 SEHNR, CDR2 FQNEAQ (reference sequence).

The rearrangement joins TRBV7-9 to TRBJ2-1; D possibly corresponds to TRBD2 (5 bases). The CDR3 is 14 residues long. Germline V gene sequence: CDR1 SEHNR, CDR2 FQNEAQ (reference sequence). Trimming took off 5 bases at V and 5 bases at J, with 13 bases between the two ends. This chain's CDR3 is CASSTSGDHNEQFF. The CDR3 DNA reads as TGTGCCAGCAGCACATCCGGGGATCACAATGAGCAGTTCTTC.

The genes are TRBV19 and TRBJ2-7; 7 positions agree with TRBD2. Germline V gene data show CDR1 as LNHDA and CDR2 as SQIVND (reference sequence). V trimming: 5 bases; J trimming: 0 bases; junction bases outside the gene matches: 10. CDR3 length equals 16 residues. The chain's CDR3 is CASSEIAGMSSYEQYF. In DNA, the CDR3 is TGTGCCAGTAGTGAAATAGCGGGTATGAGCTCCTACGAGCAGTACTTC.

The chain couples TRBV7-9 to TRBJ2-2; 11 bases match TRBD2. Unmatched junction bases numbered 4, after V lost 5 bases and J lost 5 bases. CDR1 and CDR2 (germline): SEHNR, FQNEAQ (reference sequence). This CDR3 has 15 residues. CDR3 nucleotide sequence: TGTGCCAGCAGCCCCGGGACTAGCGGTACCGGGGAGCTGTTTTTT. As protein: CASSPGTSGTGELFF.

The rearrangement links TRBV4-1 to TRBJ2-7, with a tentative D call TRBD2 (5 bases). The V and J ends lost 4 bases and 3 bases respectively, with 13 bases between them. There are 14 residues in the CDR3. Germline V gene sequence: CDR1 MGHRA, CDR2 YSYEKL. The CDR3 DNA sequence: TGCGCCAGCAGCCTCCAAACGGGGAGCTACGAGCAGTACTTC. Residues: CASSLQTGSYEQYF.

This clone was seen only a few times. This chain joins TRBV5-5 and TRBJ1-6; 9 nucleotides agree with TRBD1. Per germline, CDR1 SGHKS and CDR2 YYEKEE (reference sequence). The length of the CDR3 is 15 residues. With V trimmed by 4 bases and J by 6 bases, 5 bases remained unmatched. Here the CDR3 DNA reads TGTGCCAGCAGCATGGGACAGGGTTTTAATTCACCCCTCCACTTT. This translates into CASSMGQGFNSPLHF.

V and J are TRBV21-1 and TRBJ2-3; the table's D call of TRBD1 was not tested on the DNA. TRBV21-1 is shown as a pseudogene. This CDR3 is built from 15 residues. The CDR3 nucleotides read TGTGCCAGCAGCGACTCCGGGACAAAGGCAGATACGCAGTATTTT. Encoded protein: CASSDSGTKADTQYF.

The J gene is TRBJ1-2, the V gene TRBV2, with D tentatively TRBD1 (6 bases). CDR3 length equals 14 residues. Germline loops: CDR1 SNHLY, CDR2 FYNNEI. Trimming pared 4 bases from V and 3 bases from J, leaving 12 bases between. In DNA, the CDR3 is TGTGCCAGCAGTGGAGGGGGGGACTACTATGGCTACACCTTC. Translated: CASSGGGDYYGYTF.

As DNA, the CDR3 is TGTGCCAGCAGTCGGCAGGCTAACTATGGCTACACCTTC. This sequence encodes CASSRQANYGYTF. This chain uses TRBV27 with TRBJ1-2; no clear D. Trimming removed 5 bases from V and 0 bases from J, with 7 bases in between. This CDR3 is 13 amino acids long. Germline CDR1 MNHEY, CDR2 SMNVEV (reference sequence).

Here the CDR3 reads CASSLGTGSFTEAFF. The CDR3 bases are TGTGCCAGCAGCTTAGGGACAGGGTCGTTCACTGAAGCTTTCTTT. The chain employs TRBV7-2 and TRBJ1-1; TRBD1 agrees at 8 bases. This CDR3 comprises 15 residues. V gave up 1 base and J gave up 4 bases; unmatched junction bases: 5. Germline values: CDR1 SGHTA, CDR2 FQGNSA.